The 26 T cell receptor beta chains given below trace back to one sample, sequenced in a study of blood T cell repertoires in COVID-19. Clones were read by immunoSEQ multiplex PCR, and TCRdb kept only the in-frame ones, dropping some. The sample lists about 87,000 clones, around 83% occurring once. The sample consisted of peripheral blood. These receptors all come from a woman in her fifties or sixties with acute or convalescent COVID-19.

This chain connects TRBV5-8 to TRBJ2-1, with 14 positions matching TRBD2. The CDR3 contains 15 residues. Germline assignment: CDR1 SGHTS and CDR2 YDEGEE. J gave up 7 bases and V 10 bases, and 10 bases lay outside the gene matches. The CDR3 region is CAGGRLAGGPNEQFF. In DNA form, the CDR3 reads TGTGCCGGTGGCAGACTAGCGGGAGGGCCAAATGAGCAGTTCTTC.

The rearrangement links TRBV7-9 to TRBJ1-1; 7 nucleotides agree with TRBD1. The germline gives CDR1 SEHNR, CDR2 FQNEAQ (reference sequence). J gave up 7 bases and V 3 bases, and 5 bases lay outside the gene matches. The CDR3 covers 13 residues. The CDR3 bases are TGTGCCAGCAGCTTGACGACAGGGAATGAAGCTTTCTTT. Its protein product is CASSLTTGNEAFF. Variable domain in full (rest from reference TRBV7-9 and TRBJ1-1): DTGVSQNPRHKITKRGQNVTFRCDPISEHNRLYWYRQTLGQGPEFLTYFQNEAQLEKSRLLSDRFSAERPKGSFSTLEIQRTEQGDSAMYLCASSLTTGNEAFFGQGTRLTVV.

The genes are TRBV6-2 or TRBV6-3 and TRBJ2-7; tentatively, D is TRBD1 (6 bases). Germline V CDR1 and CDR2: MNHEY, SVGEGT. Trimming stripped 1 base from V and 2 bases from J, with 21 bases between. The CDR3 consists of 18 residues. The CDR3 spells CASSYFRGPGLGTYEQYF. The CDR3, as DNA: TGTGCCAGCAGTTACTTCAGGGGACCGGGTCTTGGAACCTACGAGCAGTACTTC.

This clone has only one observation. The chain is built from TRBV7-3 and TRBJ2-3, with D possibly matching TRBD1 (5 bases). This CDR3 is 16 amino acids long. V shed 0 bases and J shed 6 bases, with 16 bases lying between them. Germline V lookup: CDR1 SGHTA, CDR2 FQGTGA. The CDR3 protein is CASSLTKTGPGDTQYF. CDR3 bases: TGTGCCAGCAGCTTAACGAAAACAGGTCCAGGGGATACGCAGTATTTT.

The V gene is TRBV11-3, the J gene TRBJ2-2, with TRBD1 matching over 7 bases. CDR1 is SGHNT and CDR2 is YENEEA in the germline V gene. The CDR3 runs 14 residues. With V trimmed by 6 bases and J by 6 bases, 7 bases remained unmatched. The CDR3 DNA reads as TGTGCCAGCAGAGAGGGGGCGCAAGCCGGGGAGCTGTTTTTT. As protein: CASREGAQAGELFF.

The chain couples TRBV3-1 (or the pseudogene TRBV3-2) to TRBJ1-1; 10 positions match TRBD1. The V and J ends lost 4 bases and 4 bases, in that order; junction bases with no gene match: 6. CDR1 LGHDT and CDR2 YNNKEL come from the germline V gene (reference sequence). CDR3 length: 15 residues. The CDR3, as DNA: TGTGCCAGCAGCCCAACTAGACAGGGGGCCACTGAAGCTTTCTTT. Its translation: CASSPTRQGATEAFF.

The rearrangement joins TRBV6-6 to TRBJ2-7; 10 bases are a match to TRBD2. From germline, CDR1 is MNHNY and CDR2 SVGAGI (reference sequence). The V segment lost 8 bases and the J segment 2 bases; nucleotides outside the gene matches: 9. The CDR3 extends over 15 amino acids. This CDR3 reads CASSRERGGPYEQYF. The CDR3, as DNA: TGTGCCAGCTCTCGCGAGCGGGGGGGCCCCTACGAGCAGTACTTC.

This clone was found a few times. This chain joins TRBV28 and TRBJ1-6, with 7 bases that match TRBD1. Looked up from germline, CDR1 is MDHEN and CDR2 is SYDVKM. This CDR3 region has 15 residues. Losses at the gene ends were 5 bases for V and 4 bases for J; bases not matched to a gene: 5. The chain's CDR3 is CASSQRGQYNSPLHF. CDR3 nucleotide sequence: TGTGCCAGCAGTCAACGGGGACAGTATAATTCACCCCTCCACTTT.

The rearrangement joins TRBV4-3 to TRBJ1-2; 7 bases are a match to TRBD1. Germline trimming cut 0 bases from V and 3 bases from J; bases unmatched to any gene: 4. Germline V gene sequence: CDR1 LGHNA, CDR2 YSLEER. The CDR3 has 15 residues. CDR3 amino acids: CASSQETGSYYGYTF. Here the CDR3 DNA reads TGCGCCAGCAGCCAAGAGACAGGGTCGTACTATGGCTACACCTTC.

This chain connects TRBV11-3 to TRBJ2-3; D is unresolved. Germline V lookup: CDR1 SGHNT, CDR2 YENEEA. Trimming removed 3 bases at V and 4 bases at J, with 5 bases between. There are 12 residues in the CDR3. The CDR3 sequence: CASSFNSDTQYF. CDR3 sequence (DNA): TGTGCCAGCAGCTTCAATTCAGATACGCAGTATTTT.

The chain links TRBV15 to TRBJ1-2, with D possibly matching TRBD1 (6 bases). Germline CDR1 reads LNHNV; CDR2 reads YYDKDF (reference sequence). The ends were cut back, 1 base at V and 4 bases at J, with 13 bases in the middle. The CDR3 runs to 15 residues. CDR3 in DNA: TGTGCCACCAGCAGAGCTCCACAGGGCCGCTATGGCTACACCTTC. Its translation is CATSRAPQGRYGYTF.

V gene TRBV7-3 combines with J gene TRBJ2-5, with 8 nucleotides matching TRBD2. Germline values: CDR1 SGHTA, CDR2 FQGTGA. Trimming at V came to 5 bases and at J to 5 bases, leaving 4 bases not matched to a gene. This CDR3 has 13 residues. CDR3 protein: CASSRGGGETQYF. The CDR3 DNA is TGTGCCAGCAGCCGGGGGGGTGGTGAGACCCAGTACTTC. The full variable domain, rest sourced from reference TRBV7-3 and TRBJ2-5, is GAGVSQTPSNKVTEKGKYVELRCDPISGHTALYWYRQSLGQGPEFLIYFQGTGAADDSGLPNDRFFAVRPEGSVSTLKIQRTERGDSAVYLCASSRGGGETQYFGPGTRLLVL.

This clone has a handful of counts. Because it lacks the conserved phenylalanine or tryptophan at the end, this CDR3 is likely a read error. No DNA is shown, since the ends of the CDR3 on it are uncertain; the CDR3 is the one TCRdb lists. The chain couples TRBV20-1 to TRBJ1-2; TRBD1, the table's D call, lacks a check against the DNA. The germline CDR1 and CDR2 sequences are DFQATT and SNEGSKA (reference sequence). Both ends counted, the CDR3 spans 11 residues. This CDR3 is CSARDEGANTI.

The chain links TRBV11-3 to TRBJ2-7, with TRBD1 identical over 7 bases. J was trimmed by 5 bases and V by 0 bases; bases with no gene match: 10. There are 16 residues in the CDR3. Germline assignment: CDR1 SGHNT and CDR2 YENEEA. Here the CDR3 reads CASSLDGQVGVHEQYF. DNA for the CDR3: TGTGCCAGCAGCTTAGATGGACAGGTGGGAGTCCACGAGCAGTACTTC. The whole variable domain, remainder taken from reference TRBV11-3 and TRBJ2-7, is EAGVVQSPRYKIIEKKQPVAFWCNPISGHNTLYWYLQNLGQGPELLIRYENEEAVDDSQLPKDRFSAERLKGVDSTLKIQPAELGDSAVYLCASSLDGQVGVHEQYFGPGTRLTVT.

CDR3 in amino acids: CASSLSGSGDTIYF. The CDR3 nucleotides are TGTGCCAGCAGCTTATCTGGTTCGGGGGACACCATATATTTT. This chain connects TRBV7-9 to TRBJ1-3; possible D gene TRBD1, 5 bases. Germline loops: CDR1 SEHNR, CDR2 FQNEAQ (reference sequence). Trimming stripped 2 bases from V and 8 bases from J, with 13 bases between. This CDR3 comprises 14 residues.

The rearrangement links TRBV5-1 to TRBJ2-2; no clear D. V lost 1 base and J lost 0, with 16 bases in between. The germline V gene encodes CDR1 SGHRS and CDR2 YFSETQ. This CDR3 spans 18 amino acids. CDR3 region: CASSLPLSKPANTGELFF. The CDR3 coding sequence is TGCGCCAGCAGCTTGCCCCTATCTAAACCCGCGAACACCGGGGAGCTGTTTTTT.

The chain employs TRBV5-1 and TRBJ1-1; 8 nucleotides match TRBD1. Germline CDR1 SGHRS, CDR2 YFSETQ. J gave up 5 bases and V 3 bases, and 9 bases lay outside the gene matches. The CDR3 has 15 amino acids. CDR3 nucleotides: TGCGCCAGCAGCTCTCTCCCGGGACAGGAGACTGAAGCTTTCTTT. Amino acids: CASSSLPGQETEAFF.

The chain links TRBV7-2 to TRBJ1-1; D uncertain. This CDR3 is built from 15 residues. Germline CDR1 and CDR2: SGHTA and FQGNSA. V was trimmed by 5 bases and J by 1 base, leaving 14 bases between them. The CDR3 nucleotides are TGTGCCAGCAGCATAACGGAGGGCAAGAACACTGAAGCTTTCTTT. It yields the protein CASSITEGKNTEAFF.

The DNA of the CDR3 is TGTGCCAGCAGCGTAAGGACTAGCGGGGGACTTAGGACCCAGTACTTC. Residues: CASSVRTSGGLRTQYF. The V gene is TRBV9, the J gene TRBJ2-5; 13 bases are a match to TRBD2. The CDR3 spans 16 residues. Looked up from germline, CDR1 is SGDLS and CDR2 is YYNGEE. After removal of 1 base from V and 7 bases from J, the junction contained 7 bases not matched to a gene.

The chain has TRBV5-8 and TRBJ2-5; 16 bases are shared with TRBD2. V gave up 0 bases and J gave up 5 bases; unmatched junction bases: 10. The germline V gene has CDR1 SGHTS and CDR2 YDEGEE. The length of the CDR3 is 19 residues. The CDR3 loop is CASSLAFGGLAGGPETQYF. In nucleotides, the CDR3 is TGTGCCAGCAGCTTGGCCTTCGGGGGACTAGCGGGAGGGCCCGAGACCCAGTACTTC. Complete variable domain (other parts from reference TRBV5-8 and TRBJ2-5): EAGVTQSPTHLIKTRGQQATLRCSPISGHTSVYWYQQALGLGLQFLLWYDEGEERNRGNFPPRFSGRQFPNYSSELNVNALELEDSALYLCASSLAFGGLAGGPETQYFGPGTRLLVL.

The rearrangement joins TRBV28 to TRBJ1-3, with a weak D call TRBD1 (6 bases). The CDR3 consists of 15 residues. Trimming removed 5 bases at V and 0 bases at J, with 11 bases between. Per germline, CDR1 MDHEN and CDR2 SYDVKM. As DNA, the CDR3 is TGTGCCAGCAGTCCACAGGGCGTCTCTGGAAACACCATATATTTT. It codes for CASSPQGVSGNTIYF.

This clone has a handful of counts. The J gene is TRBJ1-2, the V gene TRBV4-2; D perhaps matches TRBD1 (6 bases). This CDR3 has 15 residues. The germline V and J ends were trimmed by 5 bases and 2 bases, with 15 bases remaining between them. The germline V gene has CDR1 LGHNA and CDR2 YNFKEQ. The CDR3 DNA reads as TGTGCCAGCAGCAAACAGGGTTTGGAGAACTATGGCTACACCTTC. Translated, it gives CASSKQGLENYGYTF.

The chain is built from TRBV7-2 and TRBJ2-3, with D perhaps matching TRBD2 (5 bases). This CDR3 region has 14 residues. The V end was cut by 4 bases, the J end by 4 bases, with 12 bases between. Germline V gene data show CDR1 as SGHTA and CDR2 as FQGNSA. CDR3 in amino acids: CASSSDYGADTQYF. As DNA, the CDR3 is TGTGCCAGCAGCTCTGACTACGGAGCAGATACGCAGTATTTT.

The chain combines TRBV24-1 with TRBJ2-3, with a possible D match to TRBD1 (5 bases). This CDR3 is 19 amino acids long. Looked up from germline, CDR1 is KGHDR and CDR2 is SFDVKD. Deletions cut 3 bases from V and 1 base from J, with 22 bases between. The CDR3, as DNA: TGTGCCACCAGTGATCCAACATCAGACAGCGCCTGGGGCACAGATACGCAGTATTTT. Translated, it gives CATSDPTSDSAWGTDTQYF.

This chain uses TRBV7-3 with TRBJ1-6; tentatively, D is TRBD1 (5 bases). The CDR3 has 15 residues. With 5 bases removed from V and 9 bases from J, the gap between germline ends came to 17 bases. From germline, CDR1 is SGHTA and CDR2 FQGTGA. CDR3 protein: CASSHTGDGGSPLHF. The CDR3 DNA is TGTGCCAGCAGCCACACGGGGGACGGAGGTTCACCCCTCCACTTT.

This clone was observed a few times. This chain connects TRBV12-3 or TRBV12-4 to TRBJ2-7; 9 bases are shared with TRBD1. The J segment lost 4 bases and the V segment lost 6 bases, leaving 4 bases of the junction unmatched. This CDR3 is 13 amino acids long. The chain's CDR3 is CASRDRGQYEQYF. The CDR3 DNA reads as TGTGCCAGCAGGGACAGGGGCCAATACGAGCAGTACTTC.